What follows are 28 T cell receptor beta chains derived from one specimen sequenced in a study of human T cells and chemical hapten exposure. As the library was built, unique molecular identifiers were attached to individual cDNA molecules. One entry per CDR3 protein results from TCRdb running MiXCR on the reads. This sample has roughly 2,500 distinct CDR3 sequences; about 60% occur once, and the top ten carry over 7.5%. Stated treatment: therapeutic diphenylcyclopropenone sensitization with weekly scalp DPC. Material: whole blood, obtained before DPC sensitization or 2, 6, or about 24 weeks after (not recorded which). These TCRs come from an adult with alopecia areata. Some clones in this sample may be carry-over from other donors' samples. This table probably holds off-target reads from a library built for another chain.

This clonotype was observed a handful of times. The gene calls are TRBV6-1 and TRBJ2-1, with D possibly being TRBD2 (6 bases). V was pared by 5 bases and J by 2 bases, with 16 bases between. Germline CDR1 and CDR2: MNHNS and SASEGT. There are 16 residues in the CDR3. In nucleotides, the CDR3 is TGTGCCAGCAGTCCACAATCGGGGGTACCCTACAATGAGCAGTTCTTC. Its translation is CASSPQSGVPYNEQFF.

The V call is TRBV25-1, the J call TRBJ2-3; D is uncertain. Germline CDR1 is MGHDK and CDR2 is SYGVNS. There are 13 residues in the CDR3. V shed 6 bases and J shed 2 bases, with 9 bases lying between them. CDR3 amino acids: CASSGWDTDTQYF. CDR3 DNA sequence: TGTGCCAGCAGCGGGTGGGACACAGATACGCAGTATTTT.

This clonotype was counted a few times. This chain joins TRBV29-1 and TRBJ2-2; the match to TRBD1 covers 7 bases. Germline CDR1 SQVTM, CDR2 ANQGSEA. V lost 5 bases to trimming and J lost 8 bases; unmatched junction nucleotides: 2. The CDR3 is 11 residues long. The CDR3 DNA reads TGCAGCGTTAACAGGGGAGGGGAGCTGTTTTTT. It translates to CSVNRGGELFF.

This clonotype turned up a few times. This chain connects TRBV20-1 to TRBJ2-5, with TRBD1 as a possible D gene (6 bases). Trimming left V 6 bases short and J 6 bases short, with 23 bases between. Germline V lookup: CDR1 DFQATT, CDR2 SNEGSKA (reference sequence). CDR3 length: 15 amino acids. CDR3 coding DNA: TGCAGTGCCCCAAAGACCCGGGACACGCCAAAGACCCAGTACTTC. Protein sequence: CSAPKTRDTPKTQYF.

The chain couples TRBV20-1 to TRBJ2-5; no firm D call. V was clipped by 4 bases and J by 5 bases, with 14 bases between them. Germline lookup yields CDR1 DFQATT and CDR2 SNEGSKA (reference sequence). The CDR3 is 13 residues long. CDR3 sequence (DNA): TGCAGTGCTATCAAGCTAGAGGCGGAGACCCAGTACTTC. Translating gives CSAIKLEAETQYF.

The chain couples TRBV6-6 to TRBJ2-3; D may be TRBD1 (6 bases). This CDR3 spans 13 amino acids. Trimming removed 6 bases from V and 6 bases from J, with 13 bases in between. The germline V gene has CDR1 MNHNY and CDR2 SVGAGI (reference sequence). CDR3 coding DNA: TGTGCCAGCAGCCACCCCGACAGGGATACGCAGTATTTT. It codes for CASSHPDRDTQYF.

The chain is built from TRBV29-1 and TRBJ2-3, with 8 bases matching TRBD1. The CDR3 extends over 13 amino acids. Germline V lookup: CDR1 SQVTM, CDR2 ANQGSEA. J lost 3 bases, V lost 6 bases, and 5 bases had no gene match. The CDR3 here is CSVDRQGTDTQYF. CDR3 DNA: TGCAGCGTCGACCGACAGGGGACAGATACGCAGTATTTT.

The chain has TRBV18 and TRBJ2-3; 8 bases are a match to TRBD2. The junction had 3 bases not matched to a gene; V was cut back by 6 bases and J by 1 base. Germline V gene data show CDR1 as KGHSH and CDR2 as LQKENI. CDR3 length equals 14 residues. CDR3 nucleotide sequence: TGTGCCAGCTCCTCACTAGCGGGCACAGATACGCAGTATTTT. Translated, it gives CASSSLAGTDTQYF. Supplemented by reference TRBV18 and TRBJ2-3, the full variable domain reads NAGVMQNPRHLVRRRGQEARLRCSPMKGHSHVYWYRQLPEEGLKFMVYLQKENIIDESGMPKERFSAEFPKEGPSILRIQQVVRGDSAAYFCASSSLAGTDTQYFGPGTRLTVL.

V and J are TRBV20-1 and TRBJ2-1; D may be TRBD1 or TRBD2 (5 bases each). The V end was cut by 6 bases, the J end by 10 bases, with 19 bases between. Germline V gene lookup returns CDR1 DFQATT and CDR2 SNEGSKA (reference sequence). This CDR3 region has 13 residues. CDR3 in amino acids: CSAPQAAGTEQFF. The CDR3 nucleotides are TGCAGTGCCCCCCAGGCTGCCGGGACCGAGCAGTTCTTC.

The V gene is TRBV2, the J gene TRBJ2-2, with unresolved D. The V end lost 7 bases, the J end lost 4 bases, and 10 bases lay between the germline ends. This CDR3 has 13 residues. Germline V lookup: CDR1 SNHLY, CDR2 FYNNEI. Here the CDR3 DNA reads TGTGCCAGCACGGACGTTCGCACCGGGGAGCTGTTTTTT. It codes for CASTDVRTGELFF.

V gene TRBV6-2 or TRBV6-3 combines with J gene TRBJ1-6; D remains unclear. Germline V CDR1 and CDR2: MNHEY, SVGEGT. The CDR3 extends over 15 amino acids. Trimming cost V 6 bases and J 9 bases, with 18 bases left between them. The DNA for the CDR3 is TGTGCCAGCAGCTACGACATGGGAGTAAGTTCACCCCTCCACTTT. Residues: CASSYDMGVSSPLHF.

CDR3 DNA sequence: TGTGCCAGCAGCTTAGGTATCCACGGGTGGTTCTTC. Its translation is CASSLGIHGWFF. The V call is TRBV7-2, the J call TRBJ2-1; D unresolved. The V gene's germline CDR1 is SGHTA and CDR2 FQGNSA. The length of the CDR3 is 12 residues. The V and J ends lost 1 base and 15 bases respectively, with 13 bases between them.

V usage is TRBV29-1 and J usage is TRBJ2-3; D gene unclear. Per the germline V gene, CDR1 is SQVTM and CDR2 is ANQGSEA. V lost 0 bases and J 5 bases, leaving 6 bases between the germline ends. The CDR3 spans 12 residues. CDR3 loop: CSVEDRGDTQYF. CDR3 DNA sequence: TGCAGCGTTGAAGATCGAGGAGATACGCAGTATTTT.

The chain recombines TRBV11-3 with TRBJ2-6; D is perhaps TRBD1 (7 bases). The CDR3 consists of 17 residues. CDR1 is SGHNT, CDR2 YENEEA, per germline. Trimming shortened V by 3 bases and J by 0 bases, and 12 bases separated the two germline ends. CDR3 nucleotide sequence: TGTGCCAGCAGCTTTACAGGGGACTCCTCTGGGGCCAACGTCCTGACTTTC. Amino acids: CASSFTGDSSGANVLTF.

The CDR3 region is CASSSGLAGGQEQEQFF. The CDR3 nucleotides read TGTGCCAGCAGCTCCGGACTAGCGGGAGGGCAGGAACAGGAGCAGTTCTTC. V and J are TRBV7-6 and TRBJ2-1, with TRBD2 matching 15 bases. Losses at the gene ends were 4 bases for V and 10 bases for J; bases not matched to a gene: 11. This CDR3 spans 17 amino acids. Per the germline V gene, CDR1 is SGHVS and CDR2 is FNYEAQ.

This clonotype was found a few times. The rearrangement uses TRBV24-1 and TRBJ2-3; the match to TRBD2 covers 12 bases. The germline V gene has CDR1 KGHDR and CDR2 SFDVKD. The CDR3 has 17 residues. Trimming removed 4 bases from V and 3 bases from J; junction bases left unmatched: 7. The CDR3 DNA reads TGTGCCACCAGTGACCCAGGACTAGCGGGAAAGACAGATACGCAGTATTTT. It translates to CATSDPGLAGKTDTQYF.

This chain uses TRBV2 with TRBJ2-4; D possibly uses TRBD1 or TRBD2 (5 bases each). The length of the CDR3 is 9 residues. Trimming removed 11 bases at V and 8 bases at J, with 7 bases between. Per the germline V gene, CDR1 is SNHLY and CDR2 is FYNNEI. CDR3 amino acids: CARGDIQYF. The CDR3 DNA follows: TGTGCCCGAGGGGACATTCAGTACTTC.

This clonotype was detected only a few times. This chain uses TRBV5-1 with TRBJ2-1; 12 bases match TRBD1. The CDR3 covers 16 residues. V shed 4 bases, J shed 7 bases, and the junction held 9 bases outside the gene matches. Germline V gives CDR1 SGHRS, CDR2 YFSETQ. CDR3 protein: CASSLRSGQGANEQFF. In DNA form, the CDR3 reads TGCGCCAGCAGCCTACGGTCGGGACAGGGGGCTAATGAGCAGTTCTTC.

By sample fraction, this clonotype is large. This sequence joins TRBV29-1 and TRBJ2-1; no reliable D call. Germline V lookup: CDR1 SQVTM, CDR2 ANQGSEA. The CDR3 length is 12 residues. V was pared by 4 bases and J by 5 bases, with 9 bases between. The CDR3 is CSVVPGNNEQFF. The CDR3 bases are TGCAGCGTTGTGCCAGGAAACAATGAGCAGTTCTTC.

This rearrangement joins TRBV24-1 to TRBJ2-1; D could derive from TRBD1 or TRBD2 (6 bases each). The CDR3 loop spans 12 amino acids. The germline V gene encodes CDR1 KGHDR and CDR2 SFDVKD. Trimming removed 9 bases at V and 8 bases at J, with 13 bases between. The CDR3 region is CATFRGDYEQFF. The DNA of the CDR3 is TGTGCCACCTTTAGGGGGGACTATGAGCAGTTCTTC.

This clonotype was seen more than once but under ten times. The chain combines TRBV2 with TRBJ2-1; D not certain. The V and J ends lost 4 bases and 4 bases respectively, with 8 bases between them. This CDR3 spans 13 amino acids. Germline loops: CDR1 SNHLY, CDR2 FYNNEI. CDR3 DNA: TGTGCCAGCAGTGTGGTCATTTACAATGAGCAGTTCTTC. Translated, it gives CASSVVIYNEQFF.

J is TRBJ2-3 and V is TRBV20-1; 10 nucleotides align to TRBD2. The trim removed 3 bases at V and 5 bases at J, leaving 5 bases unmatched. Germline-derived CDR1 and CDR2 are DFQATT and SNEGSKA (reference sequence). The CDR3 runs 14 residues. Here the CDR3 DNA reads TGCAGTGCTAGTGCTAGCGGGAGAGGAGATACGCAGTATTTT. It is translated as CSASASGRGDTQYF.

This chain joins TRBV12-3 or TRBV12-4 and TRBJ2-2; no clear D gene. The CDR3 is 14 residues long. Trimming took 6 bases from V and 5 from J, leaving 13 bases between them. In DNA, the CDR3 is TGTGCCAGCAGACGCTTGGCAGCGACCGGGGAGCTGTTTTTT. Its translation is CASRRLAATGELFF.

This rearrangement joins TRBV19 to TRBJ2-1; 12 bases map to TRBD1. CDR1 is LNHDA and CDR2 is SQIVND in the germline V gene (reference sequence). CDR3 length: 14 residues. With 9 bases clipped from V and 7 bases from J, the junction kept 7 bases outside the gene matches. The CDR3 coding sequence is TGTGCCAGCGCCGGGACAGGGGGCAGGAATGAGCAGTTCTTC. Translated, it gives CASAGTGGRNEQFF.

Only a few counts were recorded for this clonotype. V gene TRBV21-1 combines with J gene TRBJ2-5. TRBV21-1 is flagged as a pseudogene. There are 15 residues in the CDR3. The CDR3 loop is CASSKEEAVHETQYF. The DNA for the CDR3 is TGTGCCAGCAGCAAAGAAGAGGCGGTTCACGAGACCCAGTACTTC.

V usage is TRBV11-2 and J usage is TRBJ1-1, with a possible D match to TRBD1 (5 bases). Germline V gene sequence: CDR1 SGHAT, CDR2 FQNNGV. The CDR3 runs 12 residues. The germline V and J ends were trimmed by 5 bases and 4 bases, with 8 bases remaining between them. The CDR3 loop reads CASSPGGTEAFF. For the CDR3, the DNA is TGTGCCAGCAGCCCCGGGGGCACTGAAGCTTTCTTT.

This clonotype turned up a few times. This chain connects TRBV2 to TRBJ2-3; D is unclear. The CDR3 is made up of 17 amino acids. Germline V gene data show CDR1 as SNHLY and CDR2 as FYNNEI. The germline V and J ends were trimmed by 0 bases and 1 base, with 14 bases remaining between them. Here the CDR3 DNA reads TGTGCCAGCAGTGAAGCGCTTCGAGGCAGAGGCACAGATACGCAGTATTTT. As protein: CASSEALRGRGTDTQYF.

The chain is built from TRBV7-6 and TRBJ2-5; perhaps TRBD2 as D (5 bases). The CDR3 totals 15 residues. Trimming cost V 0 bases and J 1 base, with 9 bases left between them. Germline loops: CDR1 SGHVS, CDR2 FNYEAQ. The CDR3 DNA sequence: TGTGCCAGCAGCTTAGCGGGAGCTGGCCAAGAGACCCAGTACTTC. Its protein is CASSLAGAGQETQYF.